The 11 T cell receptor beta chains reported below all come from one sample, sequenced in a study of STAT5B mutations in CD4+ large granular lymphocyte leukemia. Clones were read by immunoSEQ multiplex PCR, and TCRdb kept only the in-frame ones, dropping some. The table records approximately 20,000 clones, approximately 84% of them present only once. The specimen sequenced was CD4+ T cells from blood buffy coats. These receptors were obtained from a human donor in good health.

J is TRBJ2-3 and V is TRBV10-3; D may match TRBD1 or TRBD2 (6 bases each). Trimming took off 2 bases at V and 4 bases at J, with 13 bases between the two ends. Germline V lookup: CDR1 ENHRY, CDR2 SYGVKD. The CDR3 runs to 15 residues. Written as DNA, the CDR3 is TGTGCCATCAGTGAGGGCCAGGGGACTTCAGATACGCAGTATTTT. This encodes CAISEGQGTSDTQYF.

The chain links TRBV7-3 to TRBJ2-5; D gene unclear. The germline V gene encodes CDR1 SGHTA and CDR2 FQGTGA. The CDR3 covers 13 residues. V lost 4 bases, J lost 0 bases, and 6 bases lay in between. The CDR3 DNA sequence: TGTGCCAGCAGCTCCCCGTACCAAGAGACCCAGTACTTC. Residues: CASSSPYQETQYF.

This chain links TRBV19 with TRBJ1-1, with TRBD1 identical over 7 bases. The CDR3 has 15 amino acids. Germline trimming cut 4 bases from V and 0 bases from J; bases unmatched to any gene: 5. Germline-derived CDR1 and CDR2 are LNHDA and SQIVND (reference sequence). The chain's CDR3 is CASSTRDRLNTEAFF. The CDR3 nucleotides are TGTGCCAGTAGTACCCGGGACAGATTGAACACTGAAGCTTTCTTT.

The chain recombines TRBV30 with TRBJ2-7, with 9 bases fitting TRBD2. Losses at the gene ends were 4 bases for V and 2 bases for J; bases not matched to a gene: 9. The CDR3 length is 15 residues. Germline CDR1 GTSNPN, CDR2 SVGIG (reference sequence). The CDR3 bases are TGTGCCTGGAATCCGGGACTAGCAGGGGCCTACGAGCAGTACTTC. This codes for CAWNPGLAGAYEQYF.

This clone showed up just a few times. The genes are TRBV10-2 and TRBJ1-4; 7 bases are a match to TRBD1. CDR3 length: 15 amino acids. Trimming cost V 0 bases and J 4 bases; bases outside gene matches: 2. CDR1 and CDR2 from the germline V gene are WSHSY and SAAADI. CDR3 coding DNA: TGCGCCAGCAGTGAGTCGGGACAGTATAATGAAAAACTGTTTTTT. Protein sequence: CASSESGQYNEKLFF.

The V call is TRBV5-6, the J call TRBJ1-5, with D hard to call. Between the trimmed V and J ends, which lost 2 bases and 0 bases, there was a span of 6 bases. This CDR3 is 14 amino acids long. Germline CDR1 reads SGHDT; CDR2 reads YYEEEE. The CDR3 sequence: CASSFRNSNQPQHF. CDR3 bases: TGTGCCAGCAGCTTTCGGAATAGCAATCAGCCCCAGCATTTT.

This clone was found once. CDR3 DNA: TGCGCCAGCAGGGGTCCCTTGAAGTCCACTGAAGCTTTCTTT. It specifies CASRGPLKSTEAFF. The chain joins TRBV4-1 to TRBJ1-1; D is unclear. Between the trimmed V and J ends, which lost 6 bases and 4 bases, there was a span of 15 bases. The CDR3 has 14 amino acids. Germline lookup yields CDR1 MGHRA and CDR2 YSYEKL.

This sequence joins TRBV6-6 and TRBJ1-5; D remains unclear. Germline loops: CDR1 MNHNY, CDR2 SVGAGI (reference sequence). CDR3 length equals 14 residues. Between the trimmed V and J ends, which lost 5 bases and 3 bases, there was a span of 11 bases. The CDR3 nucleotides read TGTGCCAGCAGTACCGGACTGACCAATCAGCCCCAGCATTTT. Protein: CASSTGLTNQPQHF.

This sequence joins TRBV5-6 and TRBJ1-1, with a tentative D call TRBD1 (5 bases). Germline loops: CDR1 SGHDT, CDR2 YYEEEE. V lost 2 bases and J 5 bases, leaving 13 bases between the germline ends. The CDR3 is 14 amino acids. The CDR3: CASSFKTVKTEAFF. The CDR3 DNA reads TGTGCCAGCAGCTTCAAGACAGTTAAAACTGAAGCTTTCTTT.

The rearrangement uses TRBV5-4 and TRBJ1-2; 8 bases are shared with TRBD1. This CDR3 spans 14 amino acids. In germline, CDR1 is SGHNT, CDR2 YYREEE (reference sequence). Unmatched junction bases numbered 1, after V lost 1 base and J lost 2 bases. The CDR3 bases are TGTGCCAGCAGCTTGAACAGGGGGAACTATGGCTACACCTTC. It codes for CASSLNRGNYGYTF.

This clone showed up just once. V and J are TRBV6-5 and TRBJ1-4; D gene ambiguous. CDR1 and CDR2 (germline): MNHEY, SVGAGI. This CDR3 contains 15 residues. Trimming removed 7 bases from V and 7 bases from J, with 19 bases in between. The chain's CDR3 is CASTPRGRGAEKLFF. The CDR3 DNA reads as TGTGCCAGCACCCCGAGAGGCCGGGGAGCTGAAAAACTGTTTTTT.